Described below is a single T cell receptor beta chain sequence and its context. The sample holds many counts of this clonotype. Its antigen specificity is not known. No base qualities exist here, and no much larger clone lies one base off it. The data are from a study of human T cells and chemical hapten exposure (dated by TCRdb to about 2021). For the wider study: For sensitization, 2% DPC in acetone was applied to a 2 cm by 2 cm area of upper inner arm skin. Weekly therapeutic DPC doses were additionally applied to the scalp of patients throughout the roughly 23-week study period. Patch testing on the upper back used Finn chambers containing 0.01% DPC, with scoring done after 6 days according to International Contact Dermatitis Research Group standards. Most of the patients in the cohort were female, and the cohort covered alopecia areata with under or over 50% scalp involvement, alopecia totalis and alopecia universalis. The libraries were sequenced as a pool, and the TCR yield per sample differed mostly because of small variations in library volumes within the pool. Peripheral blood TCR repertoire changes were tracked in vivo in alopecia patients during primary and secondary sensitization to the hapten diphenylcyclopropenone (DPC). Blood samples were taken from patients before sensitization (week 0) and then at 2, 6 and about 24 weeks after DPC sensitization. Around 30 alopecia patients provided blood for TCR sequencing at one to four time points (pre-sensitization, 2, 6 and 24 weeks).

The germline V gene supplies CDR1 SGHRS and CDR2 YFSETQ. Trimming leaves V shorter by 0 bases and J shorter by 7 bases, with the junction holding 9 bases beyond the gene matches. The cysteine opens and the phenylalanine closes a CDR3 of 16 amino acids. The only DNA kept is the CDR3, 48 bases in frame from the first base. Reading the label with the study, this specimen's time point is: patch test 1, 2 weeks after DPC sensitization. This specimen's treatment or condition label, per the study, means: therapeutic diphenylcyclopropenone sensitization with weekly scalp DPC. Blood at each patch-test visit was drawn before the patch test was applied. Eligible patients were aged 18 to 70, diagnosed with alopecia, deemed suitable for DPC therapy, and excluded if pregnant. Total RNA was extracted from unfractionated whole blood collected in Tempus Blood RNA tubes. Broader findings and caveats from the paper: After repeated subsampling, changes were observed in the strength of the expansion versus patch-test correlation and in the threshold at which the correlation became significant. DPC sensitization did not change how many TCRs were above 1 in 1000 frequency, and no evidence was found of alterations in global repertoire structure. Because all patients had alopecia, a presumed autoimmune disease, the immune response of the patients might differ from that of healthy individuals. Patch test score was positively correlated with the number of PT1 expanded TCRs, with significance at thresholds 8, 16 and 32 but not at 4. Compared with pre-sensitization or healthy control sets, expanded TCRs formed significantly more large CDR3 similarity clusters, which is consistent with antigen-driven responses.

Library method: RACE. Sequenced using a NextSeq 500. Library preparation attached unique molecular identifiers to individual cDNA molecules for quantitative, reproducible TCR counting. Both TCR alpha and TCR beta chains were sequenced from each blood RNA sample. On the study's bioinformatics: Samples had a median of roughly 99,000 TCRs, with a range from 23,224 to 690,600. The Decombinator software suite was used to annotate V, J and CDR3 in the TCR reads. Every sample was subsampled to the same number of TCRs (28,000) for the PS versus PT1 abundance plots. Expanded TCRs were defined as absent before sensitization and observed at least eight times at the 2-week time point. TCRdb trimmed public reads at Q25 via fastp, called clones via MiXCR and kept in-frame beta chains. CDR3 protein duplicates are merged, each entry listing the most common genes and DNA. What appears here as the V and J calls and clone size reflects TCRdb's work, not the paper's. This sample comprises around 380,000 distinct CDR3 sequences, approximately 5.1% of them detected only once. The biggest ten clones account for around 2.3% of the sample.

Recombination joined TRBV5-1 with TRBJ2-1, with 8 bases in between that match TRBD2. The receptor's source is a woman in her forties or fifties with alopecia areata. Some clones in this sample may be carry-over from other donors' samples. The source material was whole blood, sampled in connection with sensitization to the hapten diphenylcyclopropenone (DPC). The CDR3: CASSLVSISGVNEQFF. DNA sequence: TGCGCCAGCAGCTTGGTTTCGATTAGCGGGGTAAATGAGCAGTTCTTC.